This T cell receptor (beta chain) comes out of a study of beta chain features in type 1 diabetes. Every isolated RNA sample was fully reverse transcribed, so sequencing captured expressed TCRB transcripts. Profiling relied on immunoSEQ multiplex PCR, and the TCRdb table lists in-frame clones only, not all of them. The sample consists of under 500,000 clones, roughly 30% of them appearing once. In germline, CDR1 is MGHDK, CDR2 SYGVNS. The CDR3 loop spans 13 amino acids. The J segment lost 6 bases and the V segment lost 6 bases, leaving 6 bases of the junction unmatched. A word on this clone: The antigen remains unidentified.

Overall study results and limits: Sequencing the cDNA could make cells with high TCR expression show up more than they should.

This rearrangement joins TRBV25-1 to TRBJ2-5; TRBD1 matches 8 bases. The sequenced sample consisted of naive CD4+ T cells from blood. The TCR was taken from a man aged 18 to 30 in good health. CDR3 sequence reads: CASSQQGVKTQYF. The CDR3 DNA reads TGTGCCAGCAGCCAACAGGGGGTTAAGACCCAGTACTTC.